The clone carrying this T cell receptor beta chain occurred many times. What it binds is unknown. The data are from a study of blood T cells in healthy people across ages. Broader study findings: When set beside aged donors, long-lived donors presented more naive CD4+ cells and higher diversity.

Germline CDR1 and CDR2: MNHEY and SVGEGT. The CDR3 is 17 residues long. Losses at the gene ends were 0 bases for V and 7 bases for J; bases not matched to a gene: 10. Combining a sample-barcoded 5' primer with a J-beta primer mix, a second PCR ran for about 7 to 12 cycles. One entry per CDR3 protein, called by TCRdb with MiXCR from the 5' RACE reads. This table has 450,000 to 600,000 distinct CDR3 sequences, over 25% appearing once. These data were also filed under a second study, of T cells of mothers and their children.

V and J are TRBV6-2 or TRBV6-3 and TRBJ2-1, with TRBD2 matching 9 bases. The TCR was taken from a boy younger than 10 in good health. Sequenced sample: blood. The CDR3 DNA is TGTGCCAGCAGTTACTCTGTGGGGCCTAGCGGGATTAATGAGCAGTTCTTC. It codes for CASSYSVGPSGINEQFF.